A single sample is the source of the 23 T cell receptor beta chains below, sequenced in a study of CD8 T cells in ankylosing spondylitis (dated by TCRdb to 2016 to 2017). The method was 5' RACE. The reads were generated on an Illumina HiSeq 2500. TCRdb ran its own pipeline on the public reads, namely fastp trimming at Q25 and MiXCR clone calling, and kept in-frame beta chains. Rows merge per CDR3 protein into single entries with the most common DNA and genes. Within this sample are nearly 250,000 distinct CDR3 sequences, with 32% of them counted one time only. The ten largest account for around 4% of the sample. Sequencing input: blood, either unsorted or a sorted T cell fraction (not recorded which). All receptors derive from a male donor with ankylosing spondylitis or in good health (not recorded which).

The chain uses TRBV28 and TRBJ2-1, with D perhaps matching TRBD1 (6 bases). Per the germline V gene, CDR1 is MDHEN and CDR2 is SYDVKM. The CDR3 totals 14 residues. Trimming took off 5 bases at V and 6 bases at J, with 14 bases between the two ends. The chain's CDR3 is CASSEQGGSNEQFF. DNA for the CDR3: TGTGCCAGCAGTGAACAGGGTGGCTCCAATGAGCAGTTCTTC.

There are a few counts of this clonotype. The chain carries TRBV12-3 or TRBV12-4 and TRBJ1-6, with D possibly matching TRBD1 (5 bases). Trimming pared 5 bases from V and 3 bases from J, leaving 11 bases between. This CDR3 contains 15 residues. The CDR3 region is CASSRGGSYNSPLHF. CDR3 DNA: TGTGCCAGCAGTAGGGGAGGTAGCTATAATTCACCCCTCCACTTT.

This chain links TRBV12-3 or TRBV12-4 with TRBJ1-2; TRBD1 matches at 7 bases. The CDR3 consists of 14 residues. Trimming at V came to 5 bases and at J to 5 bases, leaving 8 bases not matched to a gene. This CDR3 reads CASSADRPRYGYTF. The CDR3 DNA sequence: TGTGCCAGCAGTGCGGACAGGCCCCGGTATGGCTACACCTTC.

The sample holds a few counts of this clonotype. The rearrangement links TRBV9 to TRBJ1-2, with 7 positions matching TRBD1. The J segment lost 4 bases and the V segment lost 3 bases, leaving 9 bases of the junction unmatched. Germline V gene sequence: CDR1 SGDLS, CDR2 YYNGEE. The CDR3 is 15 residues long. CDR3 protein: CASSDGTETFYGYTF. The CDR3 nucleotides are TGTGCCAGCAGCGACGGGACAGAGACCTTCTATGGCTACACCTTC. Variable domain in full (rest from reference TRBV9 and TRBJ1-2): DSGVTQTPKHLITATGQRVTLRCSPRSGDLSVYWYQQSLDQGLQFLIQYYNGEERAKGNILERFSAQQFPDLHSELNLSSLELGDSALYFCASSDGTETFYGYTFGSGTRLTVV.

The chain uses TRBV12-3 or TRBV12-4 and TRBJ1-5; D is ambiguous. The CDR3 covers 12 residues. V lost 7 bases and J lost 1, with 5 bases in between. CDR3 residues: CASTGSNQPQHF. CDR3 bases: TGTGCCAGCACGGGAAGCAATCAGCCCCAGCATTTT.

The genes are TRBV12-3 or TRBV12-4 and TRBJ1-4; D is uncertain. Trimming removed 5 bases from V and 0 bases from J, with 10 bases in between. The CDR3 contains 15 residues. CDR3 residues: CASSTPATTNEKLFF. CDR3 bases: TGTGCCAGCAGTACCCCAGCGACAACTAATGAAAAACTGTTTTTT.

This clonotype was picked up a small number of times. The chain uses TRBV12-3 or TRBV12-4 and TRBJ2-7; 11 bases line up with TRBD2. The CDR3 loop spans 14 amino acids. Germline trimming cut 7 bases from V and 7 bases from J; bases unmatched to any gene: 9. The CDR3, as DNA: TGTGCCAGCAACTCACTAGCGGGGGTGGGGGAGCAGTACTTC. Its protein product is CASNSLAGVGEQYF.

The chain joins TRBV7-2 to TRBJ2-5, with TRBD2 matching over 7 bases. This CDR3 region has 14 residues. Germline V gives CDR1 SGHTA, CDR2 FQGNSA. Trimming removed 6 bases from V and 5 bases from J; junction bases left unmatched: 9. CDR3 protein: CASSSRLGGETQYF. CDR3 DNA: TGTGCCAGCAGTTCCCGACTGGGGGGGGAGACCCAGTACTTC.

This rearrangement joins TRBV12-3 or TRBV12-4 to TRBJ2-2; D is uncertain. This CDR3 region has 14 residues. V was shortened by 4 bases and J by 5 bases, with 11 bases between the two germline ends. The CDR3 loop reads CASSSLVGTGELFF. In DNA form, the CDR3 reads TGTGCCAGCAGTTCCCTAGTTGGAACCGGGGAGCTGTTTTTT.

CDR3 nucleotide sequence: TGTGCCAGCAGCTTGATCCGTCACGAGCAGTACTTC. Amino acids: CASSLIRHEQYF. The rearrangement joins TRBV11-2 to TRBJ2-7; D remains ambiguous. CDR3 length: 12 residues. The V and J ends lost 3 bases and 5 bases respectively, with 8 bases between them. CDR1 and CDR2 (germline): SGHAT, FQNNGV.

CDR3 region: CSADPQDQIYEQYF. CDR3 nucleotide sequence: TGCAGTGCCGACCCGCAAGACCAGATCTACGAGCAGTACTTC. The chain couples TRBV20-1 to TRBJ2-7; D is ambiguous. CDR1 and CDR2 (germline): DFQATT, SNEGSKA (reference sequence). The CDR3 runs to 14 residues. Trimming left V 6 bases short and J 3 bases short, with 18 bases between.

The V call is TRBV12-3 or TRBV12-4, the J call TRBJ2-2, with TRBD2 matching 10 bases. V lost 10 bases, J lost 8 bases, and 16 bases stayed unmatched. The CDR3 is 16 amino acids. Written as DNA, the CDR3 is TGTGCCACCTCATCCCCCCGACTAGCGGGTTTGGGGGAGCTGTTTTTT. Encoded protein: CATSSPRLAGLGELFF.

This clonotype has just a few counts. The V and J genes are TRBV10-3 and TRBJ2-1, with D unresolved. CDR1 and CDR2 (germline): ENHRY, SYGVKD. This CDR3 region has 14 residues. Trimming cost V 3 bases and J 4 bases, with 10 bases left between them. CDR3: CAISDVLQYNEQFF. In DNA, the CDR3 is TGTGCCATCAGTGATGTACTCCAGTACAATGAGCAGTTCTTC.

The chain employs TRBV29-1 and TRBJ2-1, with a tentative D call TRBD2 (5 bases). CDR1 is SQVTM and CDR2 is ANQGSEA in the germline V gene. CDR3 length equals 12 residues. V was trimmed by 4 bases and J by 4 bases, leaving 8 bases between them. CDR3 sequence reads: CSVASGYNEQFF. CDR3 sequence (DNA): TGCAGCGTTGCCTCGGGGTACAATGAGCAGTTCTTC.

This clonotype was detected only a few times. The V call is TRBV10-3, the J call TRBJ2-5, with 10 bases that match TRBD2. The CDR3 has 14 residues. Germline-derived CDR1 and CDR2 are ENHRY and SYGVKD. V was clipped by 10 bases and J by 2 bases; unmatched bases: 7. The CDR3 here is CARALAGLQETQYF. Here the CDR3 DNA reads TGTGCCAGGGCACTAGCGGGGCTACAAGAGACCCAGTACTTC.

This clonotype was seen more than once but under ten times. The chain couples TRBV6-1 to TRBJ2-7, with D possibly being TRBD2 (7 bases). Germline lookup yields CDR1 MNHNS and CDR2 SASEGT. Trimming left V 8 bases short and J 1 base short, with 12 bases between. The CDR3 is made up of 13 amino acids. CDR3 sequence reads: CASAGDISYEQYF. The DNA of the CDR3 is TGTGCCAGCGCGGGGGACATATCCTACGAGCAGTACTTC.

The V gene is TRBV20-1, the J gene TRBJ2-7; D uncertain. Between the trimmed V and J ends, which lost 6 bases and 5 bases, there was a span of 26 bases. This CDR3 spans 16 amino acids. CDR1 and CDR2 from the germline V gene are DFQATT and SNEGSKA (reference sequence). CDR3 sequence: CSAFGTHFPTPHEQYF. The CDR3 DNA follows: TGCAGTGCGTTCGGAACCCATTTCCCTACCCCCCACGAGCAGTACTTC.

A few counts support this clonotype. V is TRBV18 and J is TRBJ2-3, with 8 bases identical to TRBD2. The V and J ends lost 4 bases and 0 bases, in that order; junction bases with no gene match: 3. The CDR3 covers 15 residues. Germline lookup yields CDR1 KGHSH and CDR2 LQKENI. CDR3 loop: CASSRLAPSTDTQYF. DNA of the CDR3: TGTGCCAGCTCACGACTAGCGCCGAGCACAGATACGCAGTATTTT. The variable domain in full, with the rest retrieved from reference TRBV18 and TRBJ2-3, is NAGVMQNPRHLVRRRGQEARLRCSPMKGHSHVYWYRQLPEEGLKFMVYLQKENIIDESGMPKERFSAEFPKEGPSILRIQQVVRGDSAAYFCASSRLAPSTDTQYFGPGTRLTVL.

This clonotype was observed a handful of times. This chain connects TRBV6-4 to TRBJ1-5; D not resolved. There are 16 residues in the CDR3. Trimming removed 0 bases from V and 12 bases from J, with 21 bases in between. The germline CDR1 and CDR2 sequences are MRHNA and SNTAGT. The chain's CDR3 is CASSDSPKIPGSFQHF. The CDR3 DNA sequence: TGTGCCAGCAGTGACTCACCCAAGATTCCTGGGTCATTCCAGCATTTT.

This clonotype was seen a handful of times. J is TRBJ2-5 and V is TRBV27, with D perhaps given as TRBD1 or TRBD2 (5 bases each). The CDR3 is 16 amino acids. V was clipped by 6 bases and J by 5 bases, with 22 bases between them. Germline V gives CDR1 MNHEY, CDR2 SMNVEV (reference sequence). The CDR3 nucleotides are TGTGCCAGCAGCACTTTAATTTCAGGGCCGGGGGAGACCCAGTACTTC. This translates into CASSTLISGPGETQYF.

This chain connects TRBV12-3 or TRBV12-4 to TRBJ2-5; tentatively, D is TRBD2 (6 bases). V was shortened by 4 bases and J by 0 bases, with 15 bases between the two germline ends. The CDR3 runs 16 residues. In DNA form, the CDR3 reads TGTGCCAGCAGTTCTCCGACTAGTGAGGACCAAGAGACCCAGTACTTC. Translated: CASSSPTSEDQETQYF.

The rearrangement uses TRBV15 and TRBJ2-5; D gene unclear. Trimming stripped 0 bases from V and 2 bases from J, with 4 bases between. There are 13 residues in the CDR3. Germline V gene lookup returns CDR1 LNHNV and CDR2 YYDKDF (reference sequence). CDR3 residues: CATSRDPQETQYF. DNA of the CDR3: TGTGCCACCAGCAGAGATCCACAAGAGACCCAGTACTTC.

This clonotype was observed a few times. V is TRBV7-9 and J is TRBJ2-1; D gene unclear. CDR1 and CDR2 from the germline V gene are SEHNR and FQNEAQ (reference sequence). This CDR3 is built from 10 residues. The V and J ends lost 3 bases and 9 bases respectively, with 3 bases between them. The CDR3 DNA reads as TGTGCCAGCAGCTTTAGTGAGCAGTTCTTC. It encodes CASSFSEQFF.